Reported below is one T cell receptor beta chain. TCRdb re-called the PCR reads with MiXCR. The profile covers some 15,000 clones, with about 27% appearing a single time and approximately 20% taken by the ten largest. All patients reached thyroid surgery having received no treatment beforehand. The germline V gene has CDR1 DFQATT and CDR2 SNEGSKA (reference sequence). This CDR3 comprises 17 residues. The junction had 17 bases not matched to a gene; V was cut back by 3 bases and J by 5 bases. The sample originates from a study of metastatic and nonmetastatic thyroid tumors. The genes are TRBV20-1 and TRBJ2-7; 9 bases line up with TRBD2. What was sequenced was tumor tissue. The sequence derives from a female donor with papillary thyroid cancer or a benign thyroid nodule (not recorded which). Some clones in this sample may be carry-over from other donors' samples. As DNA, the CDR3 is TGCAGTGCTAGGTCCGGGGGAGGGATAGCGGGAGTCGACGAGCAGTACTTC. Encoded protein: CSARSGGGIAGVDEQYF.